Presented here are 28 T cell receptor beta chains from one specimen sequenced in a study of cytomegalovirus exposure and HLA in healthy donors. This table comes from immunoSEQ multiplex PCR, and its TCRdb copy is limited to in-frame clones, with some not included. The sample has some 140,000 clones; over 80% are singletons. The sequenced material came from PBMCs. Receptor source: a woman younger than 45 in good health and CMV-seropositive.

The chain uses TRBV4-1 and TRBJ2-3; D may be TRBD2 (6 bases). The CDR3 totals 17 residues. V dropped 3 bases and J dropped 6 bases, with 22 bases sitting between them. Germline values: CDR1 MGHRA, CDR2 YSYEKL. The DNA of the CDR3 is TGCGCCAGCAGCCATCTGACCGGGCGGGGTCGGGGCGATACGCAGTATTTT. This sequence encodes CASSHLTGRGRGDTQYF.

The chain carries TRBV28 and TRBJ1-1; D is uncertain. The V and J ends lost 2 bases and 1 base respectively, with 2 bases between them. The CDR3 extends over 12 amino acids. Germline lookup yields CDR1 MDHEN and CDR2 SYDVKM. The CDR3 DNA reads as TGTGCCAGCAGTTTACGGAACACTGAAGCTTTCTTT. Translation: CASSLRNTEAFF. Looking up the rest from reference TRBV28 and TRBJ1-1 gives the full variable domain: DVKVTQSSRYLVKRTGEKVFLECVQDMDHENMFWYRQDPGLGLRLIYFSYDVKMKEKGDIPEGYSVSREKKERFSLILESASTNQTSMYLCASSLRNTEAFFGQGTRLTVV.

This clone was seen just once. This chain connects TRBV29-1 to TRBJ2-3, with a possible D match to TRBD2 (7 bases). The CDR3 runs to 14 residues. Germline CDR1 SQVTM, CDR2 ANQGSEA. V lost 4 bases and J lost 0, with 11 bases in between. The CDR3: CSVGGGQSTDTQYF. CDR3 in DNA: TGCAGCGTTGGGGGGGGGCAAAGCACAGATACGCAGTATTTT.

The chain links TRBV28 to TRBJ2-7; 8 nucleotides align to TRBD2. J lost 4 bases, V lost 4 bases, and 9 bases had no gene match. CDR1 is MDHEN, CDR2 SYDVKM, per germline. This CDR3 is built from 15 residues. In DNA, the CDR3 is TGTGCCAGCAGTTATCCCGGGAGGGCAGGATACGAGCAGTACTTC. It codes for CASSYPGRAGYEQYF.

This chain connects TRBV10-2 to TRBJ2-7, with D possibly TRBD2 on 6 matching bases. The CDR3 has 13 residues. Germline CDR1 reads WSHSY; CDR2 reads SAAADI. Trimming left V 7 bases short and J 3 bases short, with 13 bases between. CDR3 bases: TGCGCCAGCACTGCGGGACCTGGCTACGAGCAGTACTTC. Residues: CASTAGPGYEQYF.

This sequence joins TRBV5-4 and TRBJ2-3; the D is unclear. This CDR3 contains 12 residues. Germline V gives CDR1 SGHNT, CDR2 YYREEE (reference sequence). V lost 2 bases and J lost 6, with 7 bases in between. The CDR3 loop reads CASSLPGDTQYF. The CDR3, as DNA: TGTGCCAGCAGCTTACCAGGTGATACGCAGTATTTT.

This chain uses TRBV6-5 with TRBJ1-2; D is unresolved. This CDR3 has 13 amino acids. The V gene's germline CDR1 is MNHEY and CDR2 SVGAGI. V lost 7 bases to trimming and J lost 4 bases, with 13 bases between them. This CDR3 reads CASTSEVGYGYTF. CDR3 sequence (DNA): TGTGCCAGCACCTCCGAGGTGGGCTATGGCTACACCTTC.

The gene calls are TRBV6-6 and TRBJ2-5, with 8 bases aligning to TRBD1. V lost 6 bases, J lost 2 bases, and 8 bases stayed unmatched. CDR1 and CDR2 (germline): MNHNY, SVGAGI (reference sequence). The CDR3 runs 15 residues. The DNA for the CDR3 is TGTGCCAGCAGCCCTACGGGACAGGCTCAAGAGACCCAGTACTTC. Protein sequence: CASSPTGQAQETQYF.

The rearrangement links TRBV25-1 to TRBJ2-3; D may be TRBD2 (6 bases). This CDR3 has 15 residues. CDR1 is MGHDK, CDR2 SYGVNS, per germline. V was pared by 1 base and J by 4 bases, with 12 bases between. Here the CDR3 DNA reads TGTGCCAGCAGTGAATGGAGGGGAGGTGCAGATACGCAGTATTTT. Translation gives CASSEWRGGADTQYF.

The chain joins TRBV5-6 to TRBJ2-7; the D gene is possibly TRBD2 (6 bases). Trimming removed 3 bases at V and 6 bases at J, with 16 bases between. This CDR3 has 14 residues. Germline CDR1 reads SGHDT; CDR2 reads YYEEEE. DNA of the CDR3: TGTGCCAGCAGCTCCCAGGGTCTGGGGGGCGAGCAGTACTTC. The encoded protein is CASSSQGLGGEQYF.

The rearrangement uses TRBV10-1 and TRBJ2-1, with D unresolved. The V end was cut by 4 bases, the J end by 4 bases, with 5 bases between. Looked up from germline, CDR1 is WNHNN and CDR2 is SYGVQD (reference sequence). This CDR3 region has 12 residues. CDR3 region: CASSAAYNEQFF. DNA of the CDR3: TGCGCCAGCAGTGCCGCGTACAATGAGCAGTTCTTC.

This clone was counted ten times or more. The gene calls are TRBV25-1 and TRBJ2-1; tentatively, D is TRBD2 (8 bases). The CDR3 totals 15 residues. CDR1 and CDR2 from the germline V gene are MGHDK and SYGVNS. V lost 8 bases to trimming and J lost 3 bases, with 17 bases between them. The CDR3 loop reads CASGRGREDYNEQFF. The DNA of the CDR3 is TGTGCCAGCGGGAGGGGGCGGGAGGACTACAATGAGCAGTTCTTC.

V gene TRBV2 combines with J gene TRBJ2-1, with 9 bases aligning to TRBD2. Per germline, CDR1 SNHLY and CDR2 FYNNEI. V gave up 6 bases and J gave up 7 bases; unmatched junction bases: 13. The CDR3 is made up of 16 amino acids. The CDR3 here is CASRRDQSGRRNEQFF. Here the CDR3 DNA reads TGTGCCAGCAGAAGGGATCAAAGCGGGAGGAGGAATGAGCAGTTCTTC. Drawing the rest from reference TRBV2 and TRBJ2-1, the complete variable domain is EPEVTQTPSHQVTQMGQEVILRCVPISNHLYFYWYRQILGQKVEFLVSFYNNEISEKSEIFDDQFSVERPDGSNFTLKIRSTKLEDSAMYFCASRRDQSGRRNEQFFGPGTRLTVL.

V and J are TRBV6-1 and TRBJ2-7; no clear D. The CDR3 runs 12 residues. Germline V gives CDR1 MNHNS, CDR2 SASEGT. Trimming took off 2 bases at V and 5 bases at J, with 7 bases between the two ends. CDR3 DNA sequence: TGTGCCAGCAGTGAACTACTCCACGAGCAGTACTTC. Its protein product is CASSELLHEQYF.

This rearrangement joins TRBV5-6 to TRBJ2-1; D is unresolved. CDR3 length: 11 residues. Trimming cost V 4 bases and J 5 bases, with 4 bases left between them. Per germline, CDR1 SGHDT and CDR2 YYEEEE. This CDR3 is CASSLNNEQFF. The CDR3 DNA is TGTGCCAGCAGCCTAAACAATGAGCAGTTCTTC.

This chain uses TRBV2 with TRBJ2-4, with TRBD2 as a possible D gene (6 bases). Germline V lookup: CDR1 SNHLY, CDR2 FYNNEI. The germline V and J ends were trimmed by 5 bases and 7 bases, with 9 bases remaining between them. The CDR3 has 12 amino acids. CDR3 sequence reads: CASSNRENIQYF. The CDR3 DNA reads TGTGCCAGCAGTAATCGGGAGAACATTCAGTACTTC. Filled out from reference TRBV2 and TRBJ2-4, the complete variable domain reads EPEVTQTPSHQVTQMGQEVILRCVPISNHLYFYWYRQILGQKVEFLVSFYNNEISEKSEIFDDQFSVERPDGSNFTLKIRSTKLEDSAMYFCASSNRENIQYFGAGTRLSVL.

The chain is built from TRBV5-1 and TRBJ2-3, with 7 bases identical to TRBD1. V lost 2 bases to trimming and J lost 0 bases; unmatched junction nucleotides: 3. This CDR3 spans 15 amino acids. From germline, CDR1 is SGHRS and CDR2 YFSETQ. The CDR3 DNA reads TGCGCCAGCAGCTTCGGGACAGCGAGCACAGATACGCAGTATTTT. Its protein is CASSFGTASTDTQYF.

V and J are TRBV23-1 and TRBJ1-1; D is possibly TRBD1 (5 bases). TRBV23-1 is an ORF for which the function is uncertain. The CDR3 covers 15 residues. Trimming pared 2 bases from V and 2 bases from J, leaving 12 bases between. CDR3 amino acids: CASSQGRGLNTEAFF. The DNA of the CDR3 is TGCGCCAGCAGTCAAGGGAGGGGCCTCAACACTGAAGCTTTCTTT.

This rearrangement joins TRBV7-9 to TRBJ2-5; tentatively, D is TRBD2 (6 bases). The CDR3 has 12 amino acids. From germline, CDR1 is SEHNR and CDR2 FQNEAQ (reference sequence). V was trimmed by 7 bases and J by 7 bases, leaving 13 bases between them. In nucleotides, the CDR3 is TGTGCCAGCACATTAACGCGGGGGACCCAGTACTTC. Translated: CASTLTRGTQYF.

CDR3 amino acids: CASSYEGGRNTIYF. For the CDR3, the DNA is TGTGCCAGCAGTTACGAAGGGGGCAGGAACACCATATATTTT. The chain joins TRBV6-5 to TRBJ1-3, with TRBD1 identical over 7 bases. Unmatched junction bases numbered 5, after V lost 2 bases and J lost 7 bases. Germline V gene sequence: CDR1 MNHEY, CDR2 SVGAGI. The CDR3 has 14 amino acids.

The rearrangement links TRBV4-1 to TRBJ1-2; D gene ambiguous. Germline-derived CDR1 and CDR2 are MGHRA and YSYEKL. The germline V and J ends were trimmed by 1 base and 7 bases, with 25 bases remaining between them. The CDR3 loop spans 18 amino acids. This chain's CDR3 is CASSQGPARIRTILGYTF. The CDR3 region has the DNA TGCGCCAGCAGCCAAGGCCCGGCCAGAATAAGAACTATTCTTGGCTACACCTTC.

The chain has TRBV5-6 and TRBJ2-1; TRBD1 might be the D (6 bases). The CDR3 covers 14 residues. Per the germline V gene, CDR1 is SGHDT and CDR2 is YYEEEE. Trimming shortened V by 5 bases and J by 6 bases, and 15 bases separated the two germline ends. The CDR3 is CASRTNREFNEQFF. CDR3 nucleotide sequence: TGTGCCAGCAGAACAAACAGGGAATTCAATGAGCAGTTCTTC.

This rearrangement joins TRBV5-5 to TRBJ2-2, with 9 bases fitting TRBD2. Trimming removed 2 bases from V and 1 base from J; junction bases left unmatched: 9. Germline V gene sequence: CDR1 SGHKS, CDR2 YYEKEE (reference sequence). CDR3 length: 18 residues. The DNA for the CDR3 is TGTGCCAGCAGCTTTTGGGTACTAGCGGGCAGGAACACCGGGGAGCTGTTTTTT. This encodes CASSFWVLAGRNTGELFF.

The gene calls are TRBV11-2 and TRBJ2-1; 12 bases are a match to TRBD2. The CDR3 is made up of 16 amino acids. The ends lost 5 bases at V and 6 bases at J; junction bases unmatched: 8. From germline, CDR1 is SGHAT and CDR2 FQNNGV. The CDR3 DNA is TGTGCCAGCAGCCCCCGGACTAGCGGGATCTTCAATGAGCAGTTCTTC. Translation gives CASSPRTSGIFNEQFF.

The chain combines TRBV6-1 with TRBJ2-7; 9 nucleotides align to TRBD1. This CDR3 contains 14 residues. Germline-derived CDR1 and CDR2 are MNHNS and SASEGT. Trimming removed 5 bases from V and 2 bases from J; junction bases left unmatched: 4. As DNA, the CDR3 is TGTGCCAGCAGTTTCGACAGGGGGGCCTACGAGCAGTACTTC. This encodes CASSFDRGAYEQYF.

This clone was seen only a few times. The rearrangement uses TRBV6-4 and TRBJ1-2; possible D gene TRBD1, 6 bases. The CDR3 is 15 residues long. The V gene's germline CDR1 is MRHNA and CDR2 SNTAGT. Trimming pared 4 bases from V and 6 bases from J, leaving 18 bases between. CDR3 loop: CASSANSGTSDGYTF. The CDR3 DNA reads as TGTGCCAGCAGTGCGAATTCCGGGACATCGGATGGCTACACCTTC.

This chain links TRBV7-9 with TRBJ2-1, with D perhaps matching TRBD2 (5 bases). Trimming cost V 3 bases and J 0 bases, with 9 bases left between them. Germline V CDR1 and CDR2: SEHNR, FQNEAQ (reference sequence). The length of the CDR3 is 15 residues. As DNA, the CDR3 is TGTGCCAGCAGCTTGAGCGGAGGCTCCTACAATGAGCAGTTCTTC. Amino acid sequence: CASSLSGGSYNEQFF.

The rearrangement links TRBV28 to TRBJ1-2, with D possibly TRBD1 on 5 matching bases. V dropped 7 bases and J dropped 0 bases, with 15 bases sitting between them. The V gene's germline CDR1 is MDHEN and CDR2 SYDVKM. The CDR3 has 15 residues. This chain's CDR3 is CASILAGGANYGYTF. The CDR3 coding sequence is TGTGCCAGCATCCTCGCCGGGGGAGCTAACTATGGCTACACCTTC.